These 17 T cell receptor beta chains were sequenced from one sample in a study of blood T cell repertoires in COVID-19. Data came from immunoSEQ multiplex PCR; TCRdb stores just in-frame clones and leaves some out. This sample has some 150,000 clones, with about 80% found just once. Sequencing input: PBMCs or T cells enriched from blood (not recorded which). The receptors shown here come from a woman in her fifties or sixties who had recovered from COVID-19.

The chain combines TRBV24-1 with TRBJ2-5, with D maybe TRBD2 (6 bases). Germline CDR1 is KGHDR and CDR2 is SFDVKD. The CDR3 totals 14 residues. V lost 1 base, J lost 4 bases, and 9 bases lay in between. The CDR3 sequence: CATSDLLGGETQYF. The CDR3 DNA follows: TGTGCCACCAGTGATTTACTGGGGGGAGAGACCCAGTACTTC.

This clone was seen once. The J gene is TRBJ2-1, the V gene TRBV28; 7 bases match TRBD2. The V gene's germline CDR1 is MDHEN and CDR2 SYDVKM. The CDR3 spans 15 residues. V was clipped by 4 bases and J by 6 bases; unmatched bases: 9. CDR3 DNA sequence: TGTGCCAGCAGTTCCCCAACGGGGGGAGCCAATGAGCAGTTCTTC. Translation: CASSSPTGGANEQFF.

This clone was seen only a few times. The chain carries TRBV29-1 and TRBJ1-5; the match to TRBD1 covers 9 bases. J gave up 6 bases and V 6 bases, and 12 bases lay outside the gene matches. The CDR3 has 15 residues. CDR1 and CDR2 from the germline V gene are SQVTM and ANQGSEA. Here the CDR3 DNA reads TGCAGCGTCCGTCTACAGGGGGCCCCAGGTCAGCCCCAGCATTTT. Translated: CSVRLQGAPGQPQHF. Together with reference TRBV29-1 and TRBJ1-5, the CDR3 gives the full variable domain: SAVISQKPSRDICQRGTSLTIQCQVDSQVTMMFWYRQQPGQSLTLIATANQGSEATYESGFVIDKFPISRPNLTFSTLTVSNMSPEDSSIYLCSVRLQGAPGQPQHFGDGTRLSIL.

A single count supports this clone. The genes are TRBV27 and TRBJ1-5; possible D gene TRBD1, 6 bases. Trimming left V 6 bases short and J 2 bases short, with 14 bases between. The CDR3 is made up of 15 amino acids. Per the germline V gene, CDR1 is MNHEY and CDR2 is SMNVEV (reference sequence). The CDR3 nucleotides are TGTGCCAGCAGATACAGGGTATTTGGCAATCAGCCCCAGCATTTT. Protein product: CASRYRVFGNQPQHF.

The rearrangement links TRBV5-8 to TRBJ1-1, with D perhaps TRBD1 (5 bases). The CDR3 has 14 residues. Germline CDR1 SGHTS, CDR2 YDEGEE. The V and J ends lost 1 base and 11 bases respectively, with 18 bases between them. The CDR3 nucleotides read TGTGCCAGCAGCTTGTTACCAGGGCAAACCGAGGCTTTCTTT. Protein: CASSLLPGQTEAFF.

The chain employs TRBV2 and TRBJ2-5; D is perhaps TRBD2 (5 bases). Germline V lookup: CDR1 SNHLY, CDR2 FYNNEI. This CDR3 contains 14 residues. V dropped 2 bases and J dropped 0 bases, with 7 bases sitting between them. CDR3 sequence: CASSERGYQETQYF. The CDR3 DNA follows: TGTGCCAGCAGTGAACGCGGGTACCAAGAGACCCAGTACTTC.

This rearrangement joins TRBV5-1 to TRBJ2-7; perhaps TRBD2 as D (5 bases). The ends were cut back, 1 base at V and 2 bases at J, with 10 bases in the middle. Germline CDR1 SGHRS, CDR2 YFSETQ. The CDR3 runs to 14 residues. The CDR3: CASSLYEGPYEQYF. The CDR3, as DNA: TGCGCCAGCAGCTTGTATGAGGGTCCCTACGAGCAGTACTTC.

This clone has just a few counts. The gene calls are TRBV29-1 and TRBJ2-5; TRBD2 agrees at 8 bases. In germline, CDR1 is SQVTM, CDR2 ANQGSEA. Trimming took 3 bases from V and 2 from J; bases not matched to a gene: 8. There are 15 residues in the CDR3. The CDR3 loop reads CSVEGSGEIQETQYF. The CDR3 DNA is TGCAGCGTTGAGGGTAGCGGGGAAATACAAGAGACCCAGTACTTC.

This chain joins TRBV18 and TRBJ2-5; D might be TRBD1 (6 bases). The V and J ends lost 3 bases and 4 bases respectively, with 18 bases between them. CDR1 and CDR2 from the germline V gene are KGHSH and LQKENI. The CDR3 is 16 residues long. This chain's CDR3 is CASSPYQQSGVETQYF. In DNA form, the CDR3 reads TGTGCCAGCTCACCCTACCAACAATCAGGGGTAGAGACCCAGTACTTC. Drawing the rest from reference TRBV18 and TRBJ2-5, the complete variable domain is NAGVMQNPRHLVRRRGQEARLRCSPMKGHSHVYWYRQLPEEGLKFMVYLQKENIIDESGMPKERFSAEFPKEGPSILRIQQVVRGDSAAYFCASSPYQQSGVETQYFGPGTRLLVL.

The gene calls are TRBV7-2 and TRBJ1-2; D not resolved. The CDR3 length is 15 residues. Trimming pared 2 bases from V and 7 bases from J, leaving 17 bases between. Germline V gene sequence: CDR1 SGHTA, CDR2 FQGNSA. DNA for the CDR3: TGTGCCAGCAGCTTAAGACCGGAGTTTGGTGGTGGCTACACCTTC. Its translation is CASSLRPEFGGGYTF.

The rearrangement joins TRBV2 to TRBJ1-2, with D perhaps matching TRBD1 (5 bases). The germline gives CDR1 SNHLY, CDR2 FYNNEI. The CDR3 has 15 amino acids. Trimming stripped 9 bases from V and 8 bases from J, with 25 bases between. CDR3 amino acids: CASLDRSQGSEGYTF. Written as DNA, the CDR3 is TGTGCCAGTCTAGATAGGTCGCAGGGATCAGAGGGCTACACCTTC.

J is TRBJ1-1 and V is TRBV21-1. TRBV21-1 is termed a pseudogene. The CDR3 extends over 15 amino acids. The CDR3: CASSKDTSLNTEAFF. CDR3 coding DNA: TGTGCCAGCAGCAAAGATACGAGTTTGAACACTGAAGCTTTCTTT.

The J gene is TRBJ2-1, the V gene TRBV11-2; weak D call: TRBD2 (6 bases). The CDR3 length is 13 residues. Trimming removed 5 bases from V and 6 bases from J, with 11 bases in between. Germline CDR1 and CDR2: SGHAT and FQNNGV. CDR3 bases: TGTGCCAGCAGCATCGGGACTGCCAATGAGCAGTTCTTC. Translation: CASSIGTANEQFF.

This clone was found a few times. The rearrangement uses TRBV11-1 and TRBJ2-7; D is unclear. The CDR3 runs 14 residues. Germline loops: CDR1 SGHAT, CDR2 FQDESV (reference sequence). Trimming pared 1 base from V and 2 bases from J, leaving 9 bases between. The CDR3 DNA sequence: TGTGCCAGCAGCTTAGGTCACACAGCCTACGAGCAGTACTTC. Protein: CASSLGHTAYEQYF.

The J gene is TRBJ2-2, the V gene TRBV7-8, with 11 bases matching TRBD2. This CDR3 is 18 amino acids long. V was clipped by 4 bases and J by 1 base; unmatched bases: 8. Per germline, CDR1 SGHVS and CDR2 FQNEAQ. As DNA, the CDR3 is TGTGCCAGCAGCTCCCCGACTAGCGGGGCCCTGAACACCGGGGAGCTGTTTTTT. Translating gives CASSSPTSGALNTGELFF.

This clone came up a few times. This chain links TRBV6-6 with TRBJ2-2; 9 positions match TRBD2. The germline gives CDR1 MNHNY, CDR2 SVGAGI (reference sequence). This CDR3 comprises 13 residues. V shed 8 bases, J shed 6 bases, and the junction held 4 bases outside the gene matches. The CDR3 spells CASGGGAPGELFF. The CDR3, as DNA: TGTGCCAGCGGCGGGGGGGCCCCCGGGGAGCTGTTTTTT.

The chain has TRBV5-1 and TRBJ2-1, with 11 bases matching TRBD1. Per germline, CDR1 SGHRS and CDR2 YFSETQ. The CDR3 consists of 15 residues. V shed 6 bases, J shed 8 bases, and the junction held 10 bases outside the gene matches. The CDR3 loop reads CASNLGQGVVDEQFF. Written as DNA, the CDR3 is TGCGCCAGCAACCTGGGACAGGGGGTTGTCGATGAGCAGTTCTTC. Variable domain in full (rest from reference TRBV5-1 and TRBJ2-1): KAGVTQTPRYLIKTRGQQVTLSCSPISGHRSVSWYQQTPGQGLQFLFEYFSETQRNKGNFPGRFSGRQFSNSRSEMNVSTLELGDSALYLCASNLGQGVVDEQFFGPGTRLTVL.